The 23 T cell receptor beta chains below were found in one sample sequenced in a study of blood T cell repertoires in COVID-19 (dated by TCRdb to between 2020 and 2021). To prepare the library, the immunoSEQ multiplex PCR assay was applied. The immuneACCESS repertoire file appears here via TCRdb, limited to in-frame rearrangements. These files lack a portion of the clones; in checked studies, under half of the deficit traces to unresolved V genes, and the cause of the others is not known. The sample records 200,000 or so clones, around 85% of which are singletons. The ten largest clones add up to 2.1% of the sample. Sequencing was done on a sample of peripheral blood. These receptors came from a man aged 70-80 years with active or convalescent COVID-19.

This clone was observed a single time. The rearrangement uses TRBV7-2 and TRBJ2-7; TRBD2 agrees at 10 bases. The CDR3 totals 15 residues. The germline V gene has CDR1 SGHTA and CDR2 FQGNSA. V gave up 4 bases and J gave up 3 bases; unmatched junction bases: 6. The CDR3 spells CASSSTSGIIYEQYF. Written as DNA, the CDR3 is TGTGCCAGCAGCTCCACTAGCGGGATCATCTACGAGCAGTACTTC. Drawing the rest from reference TRBV7-2 and TRBJ2-7, the complete variable domain is GAGVSQSPSNKVTEKGKDVELRCDPISGHTALYWYRQSLGQGLEFLIYFQGNSAPDKSGLPSDRFSAERTGGSVSTLTIQRTQQEDSAVYLCASSSTSGIIYEQYFGPGTRLTVT.

CDR3 in amino acids: CASSPSPRGTKGNEQFF. The CDR3, as DNA: TGTGCCAGCAGCCCCTCCCCGCGGGGGACTAAGGGCAATGAGCAGTTCTTC. The rearrangement joins TRBV9 to TRBJ2-1, with 7 bases aligning to TRBD2. With V trimmed by 4 bases and J by 6 bases, 16 bases remained unmatched. CDR1 and CDR2 (germline): SGDLS, YYNGEE. The CDR3 contains 17 residues.

The rearrangement uses TRBV9 and TRBJ1-3, with 7 bases matching TRBD1. The V gene's germline CDR1 is SGDLS and CDR2 YYNGEE. CDR3 length: 15 residues. Trimming at V came to 0 bases and at J to 4 bases, leaving 4 bases not matched to a gene. As DNA, the CDR3 is TGTGCCAGCAGCGTAGCGGCAGGGGGAGGAAACACCATATATTTT. This translates into CASSVAAGGGNTIYF.

The count of this clone is one. J is TRBJ2-2 and V is TRBV6-6, with 10 bases matching TRBD2. The germline V gene has CDR1 MNHNY and CDR2 SVGAGI (reference sequence). The CDR3 totals 16 residues. J gave up 3 bases and V 6 bases, and 7 bases lay outside the gene matches. The CDR3 sequence is CASSLASGSHTGELFF. Written as DNA, the CDR3 is TGTGCCAGCAGCCTAGCTAGCGGGAGTCACACCGGGGAGCTGTTTTTT.

The CDR3 spells CASSLGGNYGYTF. The CDR3 region has the DNA TGTGCCAGCAGCTTAGGGGGTAACTATGGCTACACCTTC. This chain joins TRBV5-6 and TRBJ1-2; weak D call: TRBD1 (6 bases). This CDR3 is 13 amino acids long. Per the germline V gene, CDR1 is SGHDT and CDR2 is YYEEEE. The V gene lost 2 bases and the J gene lost 1 base, with 6 bases spanning the gap.

The chain is built from TRBV2 and TRBJ1-3; D not resolved. The CDR3 spans 15 residues. CDR1 is SNHLY, CDR2 FYNNEI, per germline. Between the trimmed V and J ends, which lost 2 bases and 4 bases, there was a span of 12 bases. The CDR3 DNA is TGTGCCAGCAGTGAATATCGGGGAGTCGGAAACACCATATATTTT. Its protein is CASSEYRGVGNTIYF.

The chain couples TRBV6-6 to TRBJ1-2, with 8 bases lining up with TRBD1. CDR1 is MNHNY and CDR2 is SVGAGI in the germline V gene (reference sequence). CDR3 length: 14 amino acids. V shed 5 bases, J shed 3 bases, and the junction held 5 bases outside the gene matches. CDR3 in amino acids: CASSNQGADYGYTF. DNA of the CDR3: TGTGCCAGCAGTAATCAGGGGGCAGACTATGGCTACACCTTC.

This chain uses TRBV5-4 with TRBJ1-5; D not resolved. V was trimmed by 1 base and J by 4 bases, leaving 9 bases between them. The V gene's germline CDR1 is SGHNT and CDR2 YYREEE (reference sequence). CDR3 length: 14 residues. The CDR3 bases are TGTGCCAGCAGCTTGTCGGGGTATAATCAGCCCCAGCATTTT. It yields the protein CASSLSGYNQPQHF.

The V gene is TRBV27, the J gene TRBJ1-1; no clear D gene. From germline, CDR1 is MNHEY and CDR2 SMNVEV (reference sequence). This CDR3 is built from 14 residues. V lost 0 bases, J lost 11 bases, and 16 bases lay in between. This CDR3 is CASSLSRNPVRAFF. In DNA, the CDR3 is TGTGCCAGCAGTTTATCCCGAAATCCCGTTCGGGCTTTCTTT.

The gene calls are TRBV12-3 or TRBV12-4 and TRBJ1-2; TRBD1 matches 8 bases. There are 13 residues in the CDR3. The junction had 8 bases not matched to a gene; V was cut back by 7 bases and J by 7 bases. The CDR3 spells CASTQDRDFGYTF. The CDR3 DNA follows: TGTGCCAGCACCCAGGACAGGGACTTTGGCTACACCTTC.

The chain uses TRBV28 and TRBJ2-3; TRBD1 matches at 10 bases. Germline lookup yields CDR1 MDHEN and CDR2 SYDVKM. The V gene end was trimmed by 5 bases and the J gene end by 5 bases; junction bases not matched to a gene: 10. The CDR3 extends over 16 amino acids. The CDR3 DNA reads TGTGCCAGCAGTGGCCCCGGGACAGGGGCGGGAGATACGCAGTATTTT. Protein: CASSGPGTGAGDTQYF. Complete variable domain (other parts from reference TRBV28 and TRBJ2-3): DVKVTQSSRYLVKRTGEKVFLECVQDMDHENMFWYRQDPGLGLRLIYFSYDVKMKEKGDIPEGYSVSREKKERFSLILESASTNQTSMYLCASSGPGTGAGDTQYFGPGTRLTVL.

The CDR3: CASSQDFLFSGGDTQYF. The CDR3 DNA follows: TGTGCCAGCAGCCAAGACTTTCTGTTCAGCGGGGGCGATACGCAGTATTTT. V usage is TRBV4-2 and J usage is TRBJ2-3; TRBD2 aligns across 8 bases. The CDR3 runs 17 residues. Per germline, CDR1 LGHNA and CDR2 YNFKEQ. The ends lost 0 bases at V and 6 bases at J; junction bases unmatched: 11.

The chain joins TRBV2 to TRBJ2-5; D might be TRBD2 (5 bases). Trimming stripped 7 bases from V and 3 bases from J, with 15 bases between. The germline V gene has CDR1 SNHLY and CDR2 FYNNEI. The CDR3 sequence is 14 residues long. The CDR3 sequence is CASKRTSSEETQYF. CDR3 DNA sequence: TGTGCCAGCAAAAGAACTAGTTCCGAAGAGACCCAGTACTTC.

The DNA for the CDR3 is TGTGCCAGCAGCTTGAACAGGGGAAGGGAAAAACTGTTTTTT. As protein: CASSLNRGREKLFF. This chain joins TRBV5-6 and TRBJ1-4; 7 positions match TRBD1. Losses at the gene ends were 1 base for V and 8 bases for J; bases not matched to a gene: 5. Germline CDR1 reads SGHDT; CDR2 reads YYEEEE. This CDR3 is built from 14 residues.

This clone appeared a single time. The chain joins TRBV27 to TRBJ2-6; 7 nucleotides align to TRBD1. The CDR3 sequence is 19 residues long. Germline assignment: CDR1 MNHEY and CDR2 SMNVEV (reference sequence). Trimming at V came to 0 bases and at J to 0 bases, leaving 8 bases not matched to a gene. CDR3 in DNA: TGTGCCAGCAGTTTATCGATACAGGGGAGTATCTCTGGGGCCAACGTCCTGACTTTC. This sequence encodes CASSLSIQGSISGANVLTF.

The count of this clone is one. The DNA for the CDR3 is TGTGCCAGTGCCCCCCCAGGGATCTATGGCTACACCTTC. This codes for CASAPPGIYGYTF. V and J are TRBV19 and TRBJ1-2, with D perhaps matching TRBD1 (5 bases). CDR3 length: 13 residues. The V gene lost 8 bases and the J gene lost 4 bases, with 14 bases spanning the gap. Germline CDR1 LNHDA, CDR2 SQIVND (reference sequence). Full variable domain (rest looked up from reference TRBV19 and TRBJ1-2): DGGITQSPKYLFRKEGQNVTLSCEQNLNHDAMYWYRQDPGQGLRLIYYSQIVNDFQKGDIAEGYSVSREKKESFPLTVTSAQKNPTAFYLCASAPPGIYGYTFGSGTRLTVV.

The sample holds one count of this clone. The rearrangement uses TRBV5-4 and TRBJ2-1; D possibly corresponds to TRBD1 (7 bases). This CDR3 region has 16 residues. The germline V gene encodes CDR1 SGHNT and CDR2 YYREEE (reference sequence). The V end lost 3 bases, the J end lost 1 base, and 14 bases lay between the germline ends. As DNA, the CDR3 is TGTGCCAGCAGCTCGGGGGACAGCGGATCCTACAATGAGCAGTTCTTC. It specifies CASSSGDSGSYNEQFF.

This clone has only one observation. The chain is built from TRBV2 and TRBJ1-1; possibly TRBD1 for D (5 bases). This CDR3 contains 13 residues. Looked up from germline, CDR1 is SNHLY and CDR2 is FYNNEI. V shed 3 bases and J shed 7 bases, with 12 bases lying between them. CDR3 DNA sequence: TGTGCCAGCAGTGATGGAGGGGTTGGTGAAGCTTTCTTT. It codes for CASSDGGVGEAFF.

The V call is TRBV30, the J call TRBJ1-4; tentatively, D is TRBD1 (5 bases). The germline CDR1 and CDR2 sequences are GTSNPN and SVGIG (reference sequence). V shed 0 bases and J shed 12 bases, with 17 bases lying between them. There are 14 residues in the CDR3. CDR3 in amino acids: CAWSVLDTSGQLFF. CDR3 nucleotides: TGTGCCTGGAGTGTACTGGACACCTCAGGGCAACTGTTTTTT. Variable domain in full (rest from reference TRBV30 and TRBJ1-4): SQTIHQWPATLVQPVGSPLSLECTVEGTSNPNLYWYRQAAGRGLQLLFYSVGIGQISSEVPQNLSASRPQDRQFILSSKKLLLSDSGFYLCAWSVLDTSGQLFFGSGTQLSVL.

J is TRBJ2-5 and V is TRBV18; 7 nucleotides align to TRBD1. Germline trimming cut 2 bases from V and 3 bases from J; bases unmatched to any gene: 12. Per the germline V gene, CDR1 is KGHSH and CDR2 is LQKENI. The CDR3 spans 17 residues. The CDR3 loop reads CASSPNRGRLGKETQYF. CDR3 DNA: TGTGCCAGCTCACCAAACAGGGGACGACTTGGTAAAGAGACCCAGTACTTC.

The chain couples TRBV11-2 to TRBJ2-7, with D maybe TRBD1 (6 bases). Germline loops: CDR1 SGHAT, CDR2 FQNNGV. The V end lost 1 base, the J end lost 6 bases, and 19 bases lay between the germline ends. This CDR3 comprises 16 residues. CDR3 in amino acids: CASSLADMRGTSEQYF. In DNA form, the CDR3 reads TGTGCCAGCAGCTTAGCAGATATGAGGGGGACCTCCGAGCAGTACTTC. The full variable domain, with the rest looked up from reference TRBV11-2 and TRBJ2-7, is EAGVAQSPRYKIIEKRQSVAFWCNPISGHATLYWYQQILGQGPKLLIQFQNNGVVDDSQLPKDRFSAERLKGVDSTLKIQPAKLEDSAVYLCASSLADMRGTSEQYFGPGTRLTVT.

Concerning this clone: Other DNA sequences in this specimen translate into the identical CDR3. The chain has TRBV5-1 and TRBJ2-5, with D maybe TRBD2 (6 bases). Germline V gene sequence: CDR1 SGHRS, CDR2 YFSETQ. Trimming shortened V by 0 bases and J by 1 base, and 7 bases separated the two germline ends. This CDR3 spans 14 amino acids. For the CDR3, the DNA is TGCGCCAGCAGCTTGGGGGGGGTCCAAGAGACCCAGTACTTC. Its protein is CASSLGGVQETQYF.

The V gene is TRBV3-1 (or the pseudogene TRBV3-2), the J gene TRBJ2-7; tentatively, D is TRBD1 (5 bases). The CDR3 loop spans 12 amino acids. Germline V lookup: CDR1 LGHDT, CDR2 YNNKEL (reference sequence). V lost 3 bases to trimming and J lost 6 bases, with 9 bases between them. CDR3 residues: CASSHQGGEQYF. The CDR3 DNA reads TGTGCCAGCAGCCACCAGGGCGGCGAGCAGTACTTC.